Listed below are T cell receptor beta chains from one sample, sequenced in a study of cytomegalovirus exposure and HLA in healthy donors. Only in-frame clones appear in the TCRdb table, and some are missing; sequencing was by immunoSEQ multiplex PCR. The sample records roughly 160,000 clones, 70% to 80% being singletons. The sequencing input was PBMCs. Source of these receptors: a middle-aged man in good health and CMV-seronegative. CDR3s include the opening cysteine and the closing phenylalanine or tryptophan.

v_gene	CDR3aa
TRBV5-5	CASSPKPTRDSPTNYGYTF
TRBV10-3	CAIGAGRLTSNQPQHF
TRBV5-4	CASSLGLAGGIYEQYF
TRBV18	CASSPSANTEAFF
TRBV9	CASSVLAGEHNTQYF
TRBV5-5	CASSLLTYNQPQHF
TRBV6-1	CASSEDRVWDQPQHF
TRBV6-4	CASSDSTKRVGQETQYF
TRBV4-1	CASSQDERATGDTQYF
TRBV5-4	CASSLGQGGADTQYF
TRBV15	CATSLGRGYGNEQFF
TRBV7-8	CASSLIAGDVSTQYF
TRBV19	CASSMGLAEAKNIQYF
TRBV7-3	CASSLTGTPGPKNIQYF
TRBV9	CASSSTGEVAFF
TRBV5-1	CASSLGTSGADTQYF
TRBV5-1	CASSLVQGSYEQYF
TRBV9	CASSVGAGANYGYTF
TRBV6-1	CASSSSTGLGSPLHF
TRBV9	CASSPYRGELFF
TRBV7-2	CASGDRAEQYF
TRBV28	CASTQASNSPLHF
TRBV6-1	CASTSTRGGNYGYTF
TRBV27	CASSLYPLRPRTERTTQYF
TRBV7-2	CASRTDPRGGELFF
TRBV6-5	CASSLEQGRYEQYF
TRBV18	CASSPWGDSDEQFF
TRBV6-1	CASSVPQGRSGDTQYF
TRBV6-5	CASSPLGTGAFEQFF
TRBV6-4	CASSRGGRYNEQFF
TRBV5-8	CASGRGDSKGEKLFF
TRBV2	CASSKTGARSTEAFF
TRBV28	CASSSGDYSTDTQYF
TRBV5-1	CASSLGGQETQYF
TRBV29-1	CSVEDLGEGNEQFF
TRBV28	CASSLPGVNSPLHF
TRBV6-6	CASSQTGTGTYEQYF
TRBV10-3	CAISEGRMTEAFF
TRBV6-1	CASSALSPQASYEQYF
TRBV4-1	CASSQDGTMISYEQYF
TRBV21-1	CASNRQQKYVLNTEAFF
TRBV27	CASSPYFTTAAGRYGYTF
TRBV7-9	CASTPLRGSYEQYF
TRBV14	CASSPRLYNSPLHF
TRBV6-5	CASSKDRDQPQHF
TRBV27	CASSSQTGWDTQYF
TRBV7-2	CASSLMTAPSSYNEQFF
TRBV5-1	CASSLAYEQYF